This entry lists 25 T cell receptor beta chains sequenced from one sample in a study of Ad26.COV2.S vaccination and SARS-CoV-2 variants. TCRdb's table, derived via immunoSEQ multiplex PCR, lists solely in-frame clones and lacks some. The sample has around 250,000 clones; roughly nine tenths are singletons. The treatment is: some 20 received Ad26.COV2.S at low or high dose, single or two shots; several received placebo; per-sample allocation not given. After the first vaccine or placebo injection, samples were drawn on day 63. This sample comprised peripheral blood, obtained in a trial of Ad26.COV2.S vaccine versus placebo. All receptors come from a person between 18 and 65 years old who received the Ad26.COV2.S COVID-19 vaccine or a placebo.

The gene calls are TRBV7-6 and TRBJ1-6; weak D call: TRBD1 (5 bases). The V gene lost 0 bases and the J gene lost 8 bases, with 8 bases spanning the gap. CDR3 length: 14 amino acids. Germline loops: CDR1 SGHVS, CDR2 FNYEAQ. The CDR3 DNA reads TGTGCCAGCAGCTTAGCAGGGGAGCATTCACCCCTCCACTTT. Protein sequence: CASSLAGEHSPLHF.

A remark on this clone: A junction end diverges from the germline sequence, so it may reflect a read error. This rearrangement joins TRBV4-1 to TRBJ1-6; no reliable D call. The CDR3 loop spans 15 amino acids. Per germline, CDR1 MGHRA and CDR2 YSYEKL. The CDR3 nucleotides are TGCGCCAGCAGCCTAGAACCTACTGTAAATTCAGCCCTCCACTTT. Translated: CASSLEPTVNSALHF.

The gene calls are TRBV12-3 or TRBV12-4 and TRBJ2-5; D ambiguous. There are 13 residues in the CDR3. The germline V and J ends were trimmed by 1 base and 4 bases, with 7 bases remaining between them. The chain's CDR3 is CASSLGATETQYF. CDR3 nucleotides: TGTGCCAGCAGTTTAGGGGCTACAGAGACCCAGTACTTC.

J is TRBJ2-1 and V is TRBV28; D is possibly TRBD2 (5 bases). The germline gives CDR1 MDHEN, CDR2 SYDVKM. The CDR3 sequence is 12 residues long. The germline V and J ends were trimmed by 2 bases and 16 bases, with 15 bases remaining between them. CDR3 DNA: TGTGCCAGCAGTTTAAGGGCTAGCCGCCGATTCTTC. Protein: CASSLRASRRFF.

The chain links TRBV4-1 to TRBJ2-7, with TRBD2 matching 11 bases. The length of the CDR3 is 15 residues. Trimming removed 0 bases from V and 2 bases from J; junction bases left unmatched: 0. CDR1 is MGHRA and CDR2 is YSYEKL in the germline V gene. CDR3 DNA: TGCGCCAGCAGCCAAGATAGCGGGGGGGCCTACGAGCAGTACTTC. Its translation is CASSQDSGGAYEQYF.

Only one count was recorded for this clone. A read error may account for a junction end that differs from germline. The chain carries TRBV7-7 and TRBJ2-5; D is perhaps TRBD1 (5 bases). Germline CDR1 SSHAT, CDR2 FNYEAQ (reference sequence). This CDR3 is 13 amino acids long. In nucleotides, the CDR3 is TGTGCTAGCAGCCCCGACAGACAAGAGACCCAGTACTTC. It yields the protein CASSPDRQETQYF.

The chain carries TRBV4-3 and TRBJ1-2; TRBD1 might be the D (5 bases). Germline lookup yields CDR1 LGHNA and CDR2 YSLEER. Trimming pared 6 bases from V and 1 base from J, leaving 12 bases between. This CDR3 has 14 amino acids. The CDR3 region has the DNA TGCGCCAGCAGTAGGCAGGGATTTAACTATGGCTACACCTTC. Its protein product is CASSRQGFNYGYTF.

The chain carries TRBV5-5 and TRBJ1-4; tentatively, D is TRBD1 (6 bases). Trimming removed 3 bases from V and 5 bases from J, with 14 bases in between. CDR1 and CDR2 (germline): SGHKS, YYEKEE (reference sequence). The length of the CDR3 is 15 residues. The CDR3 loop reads CASSWRQDLNEKLFF. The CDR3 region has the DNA TGTGCCAGCAGCTGGAGACAGGACCTCAATGAAAAACTGTTTTTT.

The CDR3 is CASSPPSTSSYNEQFF. As DNA, the CDR3 is TGTGCCAGCTCACCACCATCTACGAGCTCCTACAATGAGCAGTTCTTC. The rearrangement joins TRBV18 to TRBJ2-1; D gene uncertain. V lost 0 bases, J lost 0 bases, and 9 bases lay in between. This CDR3 has 16 residues. Germline values: CDR1 KGHSH, CDR2 LQKENI.

In DNA form, the CDR3 reads TGTGCCAGCAGCCCTGGGACAGCCTTAGGGGCTTTCTTT. This codes for CASSPGTALGAFF. The genes are TRBV7-2 and TRBJ1-1, with TRBD1 matching 7 bases. V shed 5 bases, J shed 11 bases, and the junction held 11 bases outside the gene matches. Germline V gene sequence: CDR1 SGHTA, CDR2 FQGNSA. The length of the CDR3 is 13 residues.

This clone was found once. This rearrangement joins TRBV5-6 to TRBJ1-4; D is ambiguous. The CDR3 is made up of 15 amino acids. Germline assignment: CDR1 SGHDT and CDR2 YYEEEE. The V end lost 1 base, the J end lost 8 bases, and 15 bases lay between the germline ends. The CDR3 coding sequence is TGTGCCAGCAGCTTGTACTGGGAGGTGGAGGAAAAACTGTTTTTT. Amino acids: CASSLYWEVEEKLFF.

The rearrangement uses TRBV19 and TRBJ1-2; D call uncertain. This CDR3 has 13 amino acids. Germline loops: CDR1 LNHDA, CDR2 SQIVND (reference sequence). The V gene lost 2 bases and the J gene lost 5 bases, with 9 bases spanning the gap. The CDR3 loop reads CASSINTGYGYTF. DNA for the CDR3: TGTGCCAGTAGTATAAACACCGGGTATGGCTACACCTTC.

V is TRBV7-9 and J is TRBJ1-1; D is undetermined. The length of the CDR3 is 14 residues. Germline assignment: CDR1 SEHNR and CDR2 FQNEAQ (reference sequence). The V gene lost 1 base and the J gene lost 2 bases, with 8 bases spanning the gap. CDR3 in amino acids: CASSLVRDNTEAFF. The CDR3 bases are TGTGCCAGCAGCTTAGTTCGGGATAACACTGAAGCTTTCTTT.

The CDR3 protein is CASSYSSAAQRFEAFF. In DNA form, the CDR3 reads TGTGCCAGCAGTTACTCGTCGGCAGCTCAGAGATTTGAAGCTTTCTTT. The rearrangement joins TRBV6-5 to TRBJ1-1; D remains unclear. V gave up 0 bases and J gave up 7 bases, with 18 bases separating them. The germline V gene encodes CDR1 MNHEY and CDR2 SVGAGI. This CDR3 has 16 residues.

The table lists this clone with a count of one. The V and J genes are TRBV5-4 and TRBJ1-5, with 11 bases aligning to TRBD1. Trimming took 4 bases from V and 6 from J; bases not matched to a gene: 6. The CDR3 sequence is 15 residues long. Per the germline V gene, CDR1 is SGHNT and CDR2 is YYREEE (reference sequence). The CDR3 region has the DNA TGTGCCAGCAGCCTCGGACAGGGGGCGAGTCAGCCCCAGCATTTT. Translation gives CASSLGQGASQPQHF.

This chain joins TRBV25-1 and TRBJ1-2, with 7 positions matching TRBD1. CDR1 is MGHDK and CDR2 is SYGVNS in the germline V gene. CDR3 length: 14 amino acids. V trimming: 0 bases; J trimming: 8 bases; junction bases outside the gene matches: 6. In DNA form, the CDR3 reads TGTGCCAGCAGTGAATACCAGACAGGGCAAGGCTACACCTTC. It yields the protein CASSEYQTGQGYTF.

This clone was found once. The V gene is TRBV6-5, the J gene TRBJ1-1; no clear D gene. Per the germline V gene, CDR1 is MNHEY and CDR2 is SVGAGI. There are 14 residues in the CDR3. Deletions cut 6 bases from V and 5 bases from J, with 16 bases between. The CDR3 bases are TGTGCCAGCAGACGAGAGGGTGTGGGAACTGAAGCTTTCTTT. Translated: CASRREGVGTEAFF.

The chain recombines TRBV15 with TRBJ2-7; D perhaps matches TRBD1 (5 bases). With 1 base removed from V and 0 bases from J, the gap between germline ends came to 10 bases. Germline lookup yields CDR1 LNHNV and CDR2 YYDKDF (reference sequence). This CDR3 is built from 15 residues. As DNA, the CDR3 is TGTGCCACCAGCAGAGGAAGGGGTTACTCCTACGAGCAGTACGTC. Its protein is CATSRGRGYSYEQYV.

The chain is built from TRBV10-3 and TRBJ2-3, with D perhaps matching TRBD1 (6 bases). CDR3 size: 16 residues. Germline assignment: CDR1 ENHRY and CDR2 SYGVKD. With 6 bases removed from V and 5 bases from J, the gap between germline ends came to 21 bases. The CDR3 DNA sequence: TGTGCCATCAGAGACGGGACAAGGCTGTCAGAAGATACGCAGTATTTT. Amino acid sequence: CAIRDGTRLSEDTQYF.

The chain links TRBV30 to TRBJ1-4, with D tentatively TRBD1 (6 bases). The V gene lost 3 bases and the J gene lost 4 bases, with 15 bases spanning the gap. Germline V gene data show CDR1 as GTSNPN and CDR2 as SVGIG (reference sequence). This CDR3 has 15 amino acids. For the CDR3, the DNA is TGTGCCTGGAGGGGCAGGGGCGCGGGTAATGAAAAACTGTTTTTT. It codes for CAWRGRGAGNEKLFF.

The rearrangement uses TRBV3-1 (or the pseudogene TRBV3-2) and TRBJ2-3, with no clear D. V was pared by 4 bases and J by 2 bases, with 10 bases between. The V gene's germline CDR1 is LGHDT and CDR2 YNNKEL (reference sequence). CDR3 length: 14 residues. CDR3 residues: CASSLTSSTDTQYF. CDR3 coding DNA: TGTGCCAGCAGCCTGACCTCGTCCACAGATACGCAGTATTTT.

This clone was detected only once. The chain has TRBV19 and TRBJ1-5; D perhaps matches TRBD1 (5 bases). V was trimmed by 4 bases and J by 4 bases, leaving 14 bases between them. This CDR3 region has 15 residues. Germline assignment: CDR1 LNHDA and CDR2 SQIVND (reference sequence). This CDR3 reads CASSTLSGGNQPQHF. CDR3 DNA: TGTGCCAGTAGTACCCTTTCGGGGGGGAATCAGCCCCAGCATTTT.

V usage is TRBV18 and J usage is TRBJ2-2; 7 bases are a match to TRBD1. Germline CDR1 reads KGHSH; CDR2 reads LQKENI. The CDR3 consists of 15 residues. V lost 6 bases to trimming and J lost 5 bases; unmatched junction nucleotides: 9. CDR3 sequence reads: CASSPDRVRTGELFF. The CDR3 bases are TGTGCCAGCTCCCCTGACAGGGTACGTACCGGGGAGCTGTTTTTT.

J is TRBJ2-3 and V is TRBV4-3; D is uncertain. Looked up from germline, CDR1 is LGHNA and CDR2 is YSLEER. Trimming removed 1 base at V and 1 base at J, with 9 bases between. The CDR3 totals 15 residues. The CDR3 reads CASSQGGQRTDTQYF. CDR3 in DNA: TGCGCCAGCAGCCAAGGTGGTCAGCGCACAGATACGCAGTATTTT.

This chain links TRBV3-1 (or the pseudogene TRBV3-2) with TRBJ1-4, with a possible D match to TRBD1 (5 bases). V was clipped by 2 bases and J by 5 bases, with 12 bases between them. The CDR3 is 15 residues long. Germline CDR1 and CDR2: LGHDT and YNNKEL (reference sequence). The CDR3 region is CASSQSSGSNEKLFF. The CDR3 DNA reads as TGTGCCAGCAGCCAATCGTCAGGGTCGAATGAAAAACTGTTTTTT.